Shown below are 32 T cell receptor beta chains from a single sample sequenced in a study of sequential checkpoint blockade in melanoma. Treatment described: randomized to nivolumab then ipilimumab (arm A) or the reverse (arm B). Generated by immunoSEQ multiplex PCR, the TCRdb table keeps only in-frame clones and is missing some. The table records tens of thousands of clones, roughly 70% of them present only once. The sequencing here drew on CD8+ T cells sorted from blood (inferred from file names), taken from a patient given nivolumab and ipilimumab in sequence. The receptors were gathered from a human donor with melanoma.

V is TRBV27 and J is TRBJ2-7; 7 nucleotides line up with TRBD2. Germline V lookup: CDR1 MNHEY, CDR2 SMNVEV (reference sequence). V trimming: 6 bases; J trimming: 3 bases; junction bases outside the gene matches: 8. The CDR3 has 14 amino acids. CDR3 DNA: TGTGCCAGCAGGACTCTAGGCGGGGGCTACGAGCAGTACTTC. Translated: CASRTLGGGYEQYF.

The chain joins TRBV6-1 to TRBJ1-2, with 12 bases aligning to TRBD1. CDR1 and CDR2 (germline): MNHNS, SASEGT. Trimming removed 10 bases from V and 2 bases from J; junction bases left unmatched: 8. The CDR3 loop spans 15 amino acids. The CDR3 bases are TGTGCCACCAGGGGGGACAGGGGGCGCAACTATGGCTACACCTTC. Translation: CATRGDRGRNYGYTF.

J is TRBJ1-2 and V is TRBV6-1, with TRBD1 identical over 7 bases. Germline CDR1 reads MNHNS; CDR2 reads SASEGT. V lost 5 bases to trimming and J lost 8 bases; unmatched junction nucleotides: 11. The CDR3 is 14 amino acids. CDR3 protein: CASSSQGGAEGYTF. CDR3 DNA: TGTGCCAGCAGTTCCCAAGGGGGCGCGGAGGGCTACACCTTC.

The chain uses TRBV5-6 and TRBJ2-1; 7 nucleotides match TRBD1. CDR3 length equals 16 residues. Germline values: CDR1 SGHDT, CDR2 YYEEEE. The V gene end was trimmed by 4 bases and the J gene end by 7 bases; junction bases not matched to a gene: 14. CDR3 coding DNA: TGTGCCAGCAGCCCGCGGACAGGTTTTATATCAAATGAGCAGTTCTTC. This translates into CASSPRTGFISNEQFF.

CDR3 coding DNA: TGTGCCAGCAGCTCCACCGGGACAGGGGAAGCTGAAGCTTTCTTT. The encoded protein is CASSSTGTGEAEAFF. The gene calls are TRBV7-9 and TRBJ1-1, with 10 bases matching TRBD1. Germline V lookup: CDR1 SEHNR, CDR2 FQNEAQ (reference sequence). This CDR3 contains 15 residues. The trim removed 4 bases at V and 6 bases at J, leaving 8 bases unmatched. Full variable domain (remainder filled in from reference TRBV7-9 and TRBJ1-1): DTGVSQNPRHKITKRGQNVTFRCDPISEHNRLYWYRQTLGQGPEFLTYFQNEAQLEKSRLLSDRFSAERPKGSFSTLEIQRTEQGDSAMYLCASSSTGTGEAEAFFGQGTRLTVV.

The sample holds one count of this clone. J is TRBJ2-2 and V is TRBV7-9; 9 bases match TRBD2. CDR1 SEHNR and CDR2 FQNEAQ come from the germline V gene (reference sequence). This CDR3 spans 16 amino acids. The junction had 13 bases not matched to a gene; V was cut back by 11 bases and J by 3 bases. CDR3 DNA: TGTGCCGGACGGGGCGCGGGGGGGGACCACACCGGGGAGCTGTTTTTT. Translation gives CAGRGAGGDHTGELFF.

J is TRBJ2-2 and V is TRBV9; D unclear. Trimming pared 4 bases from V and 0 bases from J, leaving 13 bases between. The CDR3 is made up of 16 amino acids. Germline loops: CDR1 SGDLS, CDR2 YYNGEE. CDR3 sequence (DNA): TGTGCCAGCAGCCCTAGTGGCAGCGCGAACACCGGGGAGCTGTTTTTT. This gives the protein CASSPSGSANTGELFF.

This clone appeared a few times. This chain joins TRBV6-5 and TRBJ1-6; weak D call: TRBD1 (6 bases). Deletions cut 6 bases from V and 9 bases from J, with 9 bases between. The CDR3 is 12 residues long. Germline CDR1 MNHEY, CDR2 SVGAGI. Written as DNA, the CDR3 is TGTGCCAGCAGCCCCAGGGGTTCACCCCTCCACTTT. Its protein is CASSPRGSPLHF.

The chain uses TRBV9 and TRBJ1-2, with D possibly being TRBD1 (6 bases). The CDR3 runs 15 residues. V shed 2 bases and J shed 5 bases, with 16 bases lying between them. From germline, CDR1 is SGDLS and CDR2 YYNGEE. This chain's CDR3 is CASSVTPGQLYGYTF. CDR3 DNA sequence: TGTGCCAGCAGCGTCACTCCCGGACAGTTATATGGCTACACCTTC.

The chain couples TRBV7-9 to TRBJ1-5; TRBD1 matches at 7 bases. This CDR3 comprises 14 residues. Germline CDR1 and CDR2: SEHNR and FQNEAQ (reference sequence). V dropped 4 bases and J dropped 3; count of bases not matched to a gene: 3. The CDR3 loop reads CASSSRGDNQPQHF. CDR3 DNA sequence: TGTGCCAGCAGCTCCAGGGGGGACAATCAGCCCCAGCATTTT. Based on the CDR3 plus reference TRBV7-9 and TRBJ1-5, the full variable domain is DTGVSQNPRHKITKRGQNVTFRCDPISEHNRLYWYRQTLGQGPEFLTYFQNEAQLEKSRLLSDRFSAERPKGSFSTLEIQRTEQGDSAMYLCASSSRGDNQPQHFGDGTRLSIL.

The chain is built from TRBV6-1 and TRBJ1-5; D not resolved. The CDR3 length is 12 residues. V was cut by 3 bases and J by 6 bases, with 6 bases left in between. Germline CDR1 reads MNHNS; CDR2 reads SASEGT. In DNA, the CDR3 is TGTGCCAGCAGTGACTTCGTTCAGCCCCAGCATTTT. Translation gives CASSDFVQPQHF.

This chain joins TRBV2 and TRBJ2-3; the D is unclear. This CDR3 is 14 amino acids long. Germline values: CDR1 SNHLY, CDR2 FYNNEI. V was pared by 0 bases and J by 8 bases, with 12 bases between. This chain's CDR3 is CASSEALGLLTQYF. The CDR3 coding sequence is TGTGCCAGCAGTGAAGCGCTAGGCCTCCTTACGCAGTATTTT.

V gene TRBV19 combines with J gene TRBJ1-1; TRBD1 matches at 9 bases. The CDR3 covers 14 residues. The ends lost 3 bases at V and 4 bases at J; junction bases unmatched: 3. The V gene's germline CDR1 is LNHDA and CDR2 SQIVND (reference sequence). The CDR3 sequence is CASSIGTGTTEAFF. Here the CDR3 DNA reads TGTGCCAGTAGTATCGGGACAGGGACCACTGAAGCTTTCTTT.

CDR3 sequence (DNA): TGTGCCAGCTCACCACCGGAACTAGTTAGGTACGAGCAGTACTTC. Translating gives CASSPPELVRYEQYF. V gene TRBV18 combines with J gene TRBJ2-7, with a possible D match to TRBD2 (5 bases). The CDR3 runs to 15 residues. Trimming took 0 bases from V and 4 from J, leaving 13 bases between them. CDR1 and CDR2 (germline): KGHSH, LQKENI.

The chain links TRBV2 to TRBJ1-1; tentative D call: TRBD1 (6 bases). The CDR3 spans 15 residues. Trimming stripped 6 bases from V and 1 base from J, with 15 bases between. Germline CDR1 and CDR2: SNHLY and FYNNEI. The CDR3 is CASSSGARGNTEAFF. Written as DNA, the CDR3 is TGTGCCAGCAGCTCCGGGGCCAGGGGGAACACTGAAGCTTTCTTT.

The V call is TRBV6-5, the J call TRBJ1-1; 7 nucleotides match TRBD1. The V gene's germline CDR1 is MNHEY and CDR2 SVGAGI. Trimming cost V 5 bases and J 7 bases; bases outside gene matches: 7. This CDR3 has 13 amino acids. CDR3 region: CASSHGTESEAFF. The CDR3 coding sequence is TGTGCCAGCAGTCACGGGACAGAGAGTGAAGCTTTCTTT.

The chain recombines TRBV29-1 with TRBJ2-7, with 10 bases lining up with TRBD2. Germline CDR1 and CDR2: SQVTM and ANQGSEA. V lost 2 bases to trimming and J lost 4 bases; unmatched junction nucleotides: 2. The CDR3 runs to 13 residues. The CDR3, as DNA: TGCAGCGTTGAAAGCGGGGGGGCGTACGAGCAGTACTTC. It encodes CSVESGGAYEQYF.

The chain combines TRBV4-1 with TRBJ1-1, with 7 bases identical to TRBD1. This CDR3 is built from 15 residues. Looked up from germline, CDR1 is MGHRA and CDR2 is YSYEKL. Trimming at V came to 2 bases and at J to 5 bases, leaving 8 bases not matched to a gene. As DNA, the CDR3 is TGCGCCAGCAGCCAACACAGACAGGGCGGGACTGAAGCTTTCTTT. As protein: CASSQHRQGGTEAFF.

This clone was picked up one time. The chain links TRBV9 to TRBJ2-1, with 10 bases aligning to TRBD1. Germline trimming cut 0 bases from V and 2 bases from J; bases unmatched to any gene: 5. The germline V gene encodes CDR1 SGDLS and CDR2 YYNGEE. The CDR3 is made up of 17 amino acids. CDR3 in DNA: TGTGCCAGCAGCGTAGAGGGGGGGACAGGGGCCTACAATGAGCAGTTCTTC. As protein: CASSVEGGTGAYNEQFF.

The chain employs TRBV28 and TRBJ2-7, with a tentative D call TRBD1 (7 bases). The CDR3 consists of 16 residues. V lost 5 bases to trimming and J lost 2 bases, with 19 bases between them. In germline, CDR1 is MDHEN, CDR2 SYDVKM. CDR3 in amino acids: CASSPRQGGSPYEQYV. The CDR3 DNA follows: TGTGCCAGCAGTCCTCGACAGGGAGGCTCACCCTACGAGCAGTACGTC.

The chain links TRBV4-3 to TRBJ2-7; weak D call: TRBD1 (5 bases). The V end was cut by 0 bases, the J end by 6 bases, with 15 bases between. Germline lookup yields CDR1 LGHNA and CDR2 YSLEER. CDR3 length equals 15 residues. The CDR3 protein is CASSQETEYRGEQYF. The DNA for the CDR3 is TGCGCCAGCAGCCAAGAGACAGAATATAGGGGCGAGCAGTACTTC.

The CDR3 reads CASSLGQGISYEQYF. The CDR3 DNA is TGCGCCAGCAGCCTGGGACAGGGAATCTCCTACGAGCAGTACTTC. The chain joins TRBV4-1 to TRBJ2-7, with TRBD1 matching 9 bases. With 4 bases clipped from V and 0 bases from J, the junction kept 4 bases outside the gene matches. The CDR3 consists of 15 residues. Germline lookup yields CDR1 MGHRA and CDR2 YSYEKL.

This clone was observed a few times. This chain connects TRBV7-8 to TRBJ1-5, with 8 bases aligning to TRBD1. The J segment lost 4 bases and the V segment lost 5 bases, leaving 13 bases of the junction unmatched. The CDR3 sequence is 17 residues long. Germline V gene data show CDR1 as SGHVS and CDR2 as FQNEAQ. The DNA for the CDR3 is TGTGCCAGCAGCGAAGCCCCGTGGACAGGGCTTAATCAGCCCCAGCATTTT. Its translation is CASSEAPWTGLNQPQHF. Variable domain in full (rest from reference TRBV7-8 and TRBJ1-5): GAGVSQSPRYKVAKRGQDVALRCDPISGHVSLFWYQQALGQGPEFLTYFQNEAQLDKSGLPSDRFFAERPEGSVSTLKIQRTQQEDSAVYLCASSEAPWTGLNQPQHFGDGTRLSIL.

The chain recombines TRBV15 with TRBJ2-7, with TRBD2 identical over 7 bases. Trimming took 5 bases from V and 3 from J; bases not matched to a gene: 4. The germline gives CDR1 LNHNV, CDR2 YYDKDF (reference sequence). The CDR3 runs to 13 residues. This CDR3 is CATSPQRGYEQYF. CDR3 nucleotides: TGTGCCACCAGCCCCCAGCGGGGCTACGAGCAGTACTTC.

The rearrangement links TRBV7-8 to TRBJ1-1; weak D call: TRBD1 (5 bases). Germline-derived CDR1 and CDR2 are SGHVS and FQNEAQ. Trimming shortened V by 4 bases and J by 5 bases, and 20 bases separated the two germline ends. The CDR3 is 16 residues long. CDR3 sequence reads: CASSSETSGFDTEAFF. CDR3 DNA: TGTGCCAGCAGCTCTGAAACCTCAGGGTTTGATACTGAAGCTTTCTTT.

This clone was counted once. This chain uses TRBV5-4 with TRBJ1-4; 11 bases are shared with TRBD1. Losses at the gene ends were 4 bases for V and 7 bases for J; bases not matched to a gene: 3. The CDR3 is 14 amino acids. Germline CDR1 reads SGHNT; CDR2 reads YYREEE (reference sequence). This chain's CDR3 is CASSTGTGGEKLFF. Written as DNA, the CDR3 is TGTGCCAGCAGCACCGGGACAGGGGGTGAAAAACTGTTTTTT.

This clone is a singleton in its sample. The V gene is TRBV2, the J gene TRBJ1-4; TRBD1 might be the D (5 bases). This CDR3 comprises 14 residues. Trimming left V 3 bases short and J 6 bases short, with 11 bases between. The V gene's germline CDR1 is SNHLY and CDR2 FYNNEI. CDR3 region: CASSDWGRHEKLFF. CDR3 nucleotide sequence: TGTGCCAGCAGTGACTGGGGGAGGCATGAAAAACTGTTTTTT.

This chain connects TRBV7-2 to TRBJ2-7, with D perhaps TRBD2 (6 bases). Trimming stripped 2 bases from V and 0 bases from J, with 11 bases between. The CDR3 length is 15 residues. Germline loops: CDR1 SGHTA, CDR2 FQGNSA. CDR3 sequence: CASSLSPSDSYEQYF. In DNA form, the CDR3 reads TGTGCCAGCAGCTTAAGTCCTAGCGACTCCTACGAGCAGTACTTC.

Written as DNA, the CDR3 is TGTGCCAGCAGCTTGTGGGGGGGCGACGGGCACGAGCAGTACTTC. Amino acids: CASSLWGGDGHEQYF. The gene calls are TRBV5-4 and TRBJ2-7; tentative D call: TRBD2 (7 bases). CDR1 is SGHNT, CDR2 YYREEE, per germline (reference sequence). Trimming took 1 base from V and 5 from J, leaving 16 bases between them. The CDR3 extends over 15 amino acids.

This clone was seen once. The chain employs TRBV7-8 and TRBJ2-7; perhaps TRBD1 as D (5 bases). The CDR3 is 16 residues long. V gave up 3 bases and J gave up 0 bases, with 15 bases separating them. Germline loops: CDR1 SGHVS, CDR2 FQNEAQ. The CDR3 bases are TGTGCCAGCAGCTTGTCTGGGGTAGGGGCCTCCTACGAGCAGTACTTC. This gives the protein CASSLSGVGASYEQYF.

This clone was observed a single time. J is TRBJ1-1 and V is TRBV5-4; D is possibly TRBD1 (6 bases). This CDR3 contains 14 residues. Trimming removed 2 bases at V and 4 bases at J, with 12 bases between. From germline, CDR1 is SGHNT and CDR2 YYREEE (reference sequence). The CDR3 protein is CASSFQGGSTEAFF. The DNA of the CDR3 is TGTGCCAGCAGCTTTCAAGGGGGAAGCACTGAAGCTTTCTTT.

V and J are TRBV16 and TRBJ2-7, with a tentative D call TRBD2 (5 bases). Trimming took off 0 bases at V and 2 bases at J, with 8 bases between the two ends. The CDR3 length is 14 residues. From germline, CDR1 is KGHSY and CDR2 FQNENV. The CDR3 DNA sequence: TGTGCCAGCAGCCAATCCGGGGAAACCTACGAGCAGTACTTC. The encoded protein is CASSQSGETYEQYF.